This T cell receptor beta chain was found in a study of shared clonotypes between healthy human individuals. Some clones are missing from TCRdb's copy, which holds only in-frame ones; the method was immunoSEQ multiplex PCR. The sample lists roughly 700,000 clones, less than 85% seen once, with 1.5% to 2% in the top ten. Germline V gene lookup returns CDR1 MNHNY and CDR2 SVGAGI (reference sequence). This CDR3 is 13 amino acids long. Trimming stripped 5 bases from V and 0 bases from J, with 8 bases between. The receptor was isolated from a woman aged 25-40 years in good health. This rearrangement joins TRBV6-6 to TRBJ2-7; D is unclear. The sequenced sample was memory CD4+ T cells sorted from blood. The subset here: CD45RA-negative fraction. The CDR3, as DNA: TGTGCCAGCAGTCCGGATAGCTCCTACGAGCAGTACTTC. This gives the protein CASSPDSSYEQYF.